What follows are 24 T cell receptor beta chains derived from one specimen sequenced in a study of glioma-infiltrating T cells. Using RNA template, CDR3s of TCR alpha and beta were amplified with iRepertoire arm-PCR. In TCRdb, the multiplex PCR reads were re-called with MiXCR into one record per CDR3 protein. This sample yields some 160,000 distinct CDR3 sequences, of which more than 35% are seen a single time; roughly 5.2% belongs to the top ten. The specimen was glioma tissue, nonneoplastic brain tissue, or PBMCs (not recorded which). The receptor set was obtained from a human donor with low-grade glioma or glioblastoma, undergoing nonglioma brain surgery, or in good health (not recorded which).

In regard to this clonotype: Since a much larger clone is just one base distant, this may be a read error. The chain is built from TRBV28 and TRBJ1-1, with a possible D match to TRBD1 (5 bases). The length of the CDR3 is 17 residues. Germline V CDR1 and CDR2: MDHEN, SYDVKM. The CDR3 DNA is TGTGCCAGCAGTTTTTCGCCCGGCGTGACAGACAACAGTGAAGCTTTCTTT. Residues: CASSFSPGVTDNSEAFF.

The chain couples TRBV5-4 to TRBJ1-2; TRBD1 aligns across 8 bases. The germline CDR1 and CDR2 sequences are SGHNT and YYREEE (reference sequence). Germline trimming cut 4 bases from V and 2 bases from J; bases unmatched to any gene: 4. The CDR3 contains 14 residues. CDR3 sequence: CASSVRQGNYGYTF. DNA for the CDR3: TGTGCCAGCAGCGTTAGACAGGGGAACTATGGCTACACCTTC.

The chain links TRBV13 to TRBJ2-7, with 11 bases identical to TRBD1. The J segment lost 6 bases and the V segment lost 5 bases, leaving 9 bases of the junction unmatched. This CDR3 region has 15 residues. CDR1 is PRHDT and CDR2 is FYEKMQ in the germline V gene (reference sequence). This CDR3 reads CASSTGQGGIGEQYF. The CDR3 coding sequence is TGTGCCAGCAGCACGGGACAGGGGGGGATCGGCGAGCAGTACTTC. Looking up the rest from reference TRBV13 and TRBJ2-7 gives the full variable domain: AAGVIQSPRHLIKEKRETATLKCYPIPRHDTVYWYQQGPGQDPQFLISFYEKMQSDKGSIPDRFSAQQFSDYHSELNMSSLELGDSALYFCASSTGQGGIGEQYFGPGTRLTVT.

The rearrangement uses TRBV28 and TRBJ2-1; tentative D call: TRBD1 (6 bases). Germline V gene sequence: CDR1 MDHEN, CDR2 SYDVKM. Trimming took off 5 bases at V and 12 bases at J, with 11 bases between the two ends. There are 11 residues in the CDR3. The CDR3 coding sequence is TGTGCCAGCAGTGCAGGGGCAACGCAGTTCTTC. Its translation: CASSAGATQFF.

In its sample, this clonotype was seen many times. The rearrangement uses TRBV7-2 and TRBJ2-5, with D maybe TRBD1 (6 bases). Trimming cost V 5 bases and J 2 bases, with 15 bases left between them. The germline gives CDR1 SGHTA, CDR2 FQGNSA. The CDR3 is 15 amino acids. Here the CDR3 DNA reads TGTGCCAGCAGCCAACAGGGTGGTGGGCAAGAGACCCAGTACTTC. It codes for CASSQQGGGQETQYF.

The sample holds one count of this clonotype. The DNA for the CDR3 is TGTGCCTGGAGTCCTGACAGGGGCTATGGCTACACCTTC. Translated, it gives CAWSPDRGYGYTF. The chain couples TRBV30 to TRBJ1-2; 8 bases are a match to TRBD1. Per the germline V gene, CDR1 is GTSNPN and CDR2 is SVGIG (reference sequence). Trimming cost V 2 bases and J 4 bases; bases outside gene matches: 3. The CDR3 is 13 residues long.

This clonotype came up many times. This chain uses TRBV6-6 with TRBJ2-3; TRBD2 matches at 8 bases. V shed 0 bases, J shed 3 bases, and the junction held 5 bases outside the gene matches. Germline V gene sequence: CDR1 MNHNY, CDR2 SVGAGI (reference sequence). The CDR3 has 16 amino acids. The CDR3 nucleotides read TGTGCCAGCAGTTACTCAATATTAGCGGGGACAGATACGCAGTATTTT. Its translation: CASSYSILAGTDTQYF.

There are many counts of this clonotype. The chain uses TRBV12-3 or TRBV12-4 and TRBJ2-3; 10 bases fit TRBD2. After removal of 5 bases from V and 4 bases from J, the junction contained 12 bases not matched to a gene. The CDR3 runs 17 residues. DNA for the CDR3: TGTGCCAGCAGTCCTCGACGAGGACTAGCGGCCTCAGATACGCAGTATTTT. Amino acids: CASSPRRGLAASDTQYF.

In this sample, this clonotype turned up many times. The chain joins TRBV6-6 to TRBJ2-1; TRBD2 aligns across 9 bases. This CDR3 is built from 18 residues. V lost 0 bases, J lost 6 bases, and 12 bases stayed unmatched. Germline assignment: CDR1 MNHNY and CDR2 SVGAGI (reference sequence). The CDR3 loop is CASSYSFRRAGGRNEQFF. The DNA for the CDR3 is TGTGCCAGCAGTTACTCGTTCCGTCGAGCGGGAGGCCGCAATGAGCAGTTCTTC.

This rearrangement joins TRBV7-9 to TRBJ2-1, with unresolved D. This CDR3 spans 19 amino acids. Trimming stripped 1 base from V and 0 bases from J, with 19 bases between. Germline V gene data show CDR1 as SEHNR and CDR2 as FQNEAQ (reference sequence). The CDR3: CASSLESNLNGGSYNEQFF. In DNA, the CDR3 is TGTGCCAGCAGCTTAGAATCCAACCTCAATGGCGGCTCCTACAATGAGCAGTTCTTC. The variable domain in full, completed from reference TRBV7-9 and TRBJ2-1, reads DTGVSQNPRHKITKRGQNVTFRCDPISEHNRLYWYRQTLGQGPEFLTYFQNEAQLEKSRLLSDRFSAERPKGSFSTLEIQRTEQGDSAMYLCASSLESNLNGGSYNEQFFGPGTRLTVL.

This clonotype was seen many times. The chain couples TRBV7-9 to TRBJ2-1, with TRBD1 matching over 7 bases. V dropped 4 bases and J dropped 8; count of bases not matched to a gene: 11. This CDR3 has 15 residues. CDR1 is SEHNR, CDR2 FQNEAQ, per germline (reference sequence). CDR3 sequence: CASSWDRSTIDEQFF. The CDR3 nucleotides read TGTGCCAGCAGCTGGGACAGAAGTACCATCGATGAGCAGTTCTTC.

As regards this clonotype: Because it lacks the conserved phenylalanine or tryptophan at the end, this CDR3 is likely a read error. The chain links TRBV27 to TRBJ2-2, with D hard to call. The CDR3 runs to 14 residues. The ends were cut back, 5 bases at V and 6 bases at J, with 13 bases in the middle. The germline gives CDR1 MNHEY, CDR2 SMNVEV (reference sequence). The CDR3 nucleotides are TGTGCCAGCAGTCCACGGGCCATCGCCGGGGAGCTGTTTCTT. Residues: CASSPRAIAGELFL.

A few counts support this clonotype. This chain's CDR3 is CASSVLAGYSYNEQFF. CDR3 nucleotide sequence: TGTGCCAGCAGCGTACTAGCGGGATACTCCTACAATGAGCAGTTCTTC. The chain employs TRBV9 and TRBJ2-1, with 9 bases matching TRBD2. CDR1 SGDLS and CDR2 YYNGEE come from the germline V gene. V was clipped by 1 base and J by 0 bases; unmatched bases: 2. This CDR3 is 16 amino acids long.

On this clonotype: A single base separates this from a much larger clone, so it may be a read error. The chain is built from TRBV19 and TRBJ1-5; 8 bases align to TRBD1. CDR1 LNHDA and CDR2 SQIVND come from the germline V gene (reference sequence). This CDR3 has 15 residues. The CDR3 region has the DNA TGTGACAGTAGGTTTAGGACAGGGAGCAATCAGCCCCAGCATTTT. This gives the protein CDSRFRTGSNQPQHF. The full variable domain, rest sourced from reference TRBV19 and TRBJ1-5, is DGGITQSPKYLFRKEGQNVTLSCEQNLNHDAMYWYRQDPGQGLRLIYYSQIVNDFQKGDIAEGYSVSREKKESFPLTVTSAQKNPTAFYLCDSRFRTGSNQPQHFGDGTRLSIL.

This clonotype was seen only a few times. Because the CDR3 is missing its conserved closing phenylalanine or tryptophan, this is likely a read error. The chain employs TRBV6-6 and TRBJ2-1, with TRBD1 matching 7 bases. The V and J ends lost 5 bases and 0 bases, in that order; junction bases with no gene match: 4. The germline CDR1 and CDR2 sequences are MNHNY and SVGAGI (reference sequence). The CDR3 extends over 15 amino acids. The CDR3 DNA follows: TGTGCCAGCAGTGAGGGACAGAGCTCCTACAATGAGCAGTTCCTC. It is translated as CASSEGQSSYNEQFL.

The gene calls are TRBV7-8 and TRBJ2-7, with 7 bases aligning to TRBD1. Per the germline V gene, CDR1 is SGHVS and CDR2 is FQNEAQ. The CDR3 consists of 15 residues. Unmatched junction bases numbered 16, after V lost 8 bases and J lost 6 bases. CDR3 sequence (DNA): TGTGCCAGCTTACCACAGAAGACAGGGAAGCCCGAGCAGTACTTC. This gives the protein CASLPQKTGKPEQYF.

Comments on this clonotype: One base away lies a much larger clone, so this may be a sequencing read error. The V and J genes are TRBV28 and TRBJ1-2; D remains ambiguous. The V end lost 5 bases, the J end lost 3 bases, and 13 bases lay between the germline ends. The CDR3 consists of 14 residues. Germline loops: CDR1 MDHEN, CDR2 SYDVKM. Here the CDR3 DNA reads TGTGCCAGCAGTCCCGACCGAGTGGACTATGGCTACACCTTC. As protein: CASSPDRVDYGYTF.

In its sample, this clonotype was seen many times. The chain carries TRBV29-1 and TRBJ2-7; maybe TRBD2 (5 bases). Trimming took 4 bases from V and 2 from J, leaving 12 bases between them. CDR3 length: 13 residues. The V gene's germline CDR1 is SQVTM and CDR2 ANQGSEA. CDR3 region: CSVAVTGAYEQYF. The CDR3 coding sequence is TGCAGCGTTGCTGTAACCGGGGCCTACGAGCAGTACTTC.

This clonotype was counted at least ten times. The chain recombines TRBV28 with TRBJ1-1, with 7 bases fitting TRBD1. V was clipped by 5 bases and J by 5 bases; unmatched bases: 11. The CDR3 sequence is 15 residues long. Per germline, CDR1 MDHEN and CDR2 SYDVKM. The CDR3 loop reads CASSPSTGRNTEAFF. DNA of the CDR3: TGTGCCAGCAGTCCCTCGACAGGGCGTAATACTGAAGCTTTCTTT.

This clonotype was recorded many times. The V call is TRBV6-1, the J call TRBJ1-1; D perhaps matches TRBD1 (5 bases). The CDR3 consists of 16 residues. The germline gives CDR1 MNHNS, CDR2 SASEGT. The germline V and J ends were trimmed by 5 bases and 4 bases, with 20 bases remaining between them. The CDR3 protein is CASSQTGTLRGTEAFF. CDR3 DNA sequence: TGTGCCAGCAGTCAAACCGGGACCCTTAGAGGCACTGAAGCTTTCTTT.

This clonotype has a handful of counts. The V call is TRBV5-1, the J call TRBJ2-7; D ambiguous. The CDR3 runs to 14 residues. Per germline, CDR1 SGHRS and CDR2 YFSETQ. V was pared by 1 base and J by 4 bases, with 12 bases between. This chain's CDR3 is CASSLSSTEYEQYF. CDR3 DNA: TGCGCCAGCAGCTTGTCGTCTACCGAGTACGAGCAGTACTTC. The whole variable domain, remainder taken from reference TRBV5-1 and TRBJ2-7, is KAGVTQTPRYLIKTRGQQVTLSCSPISGHRSVSWYQQTPGQGLQFLFEYFSETQRNKGNFPGRFSGRQFSNSRSEMNVSTLELGDSALYLCASSLSSTEYEQYFGPGTRLTVT.

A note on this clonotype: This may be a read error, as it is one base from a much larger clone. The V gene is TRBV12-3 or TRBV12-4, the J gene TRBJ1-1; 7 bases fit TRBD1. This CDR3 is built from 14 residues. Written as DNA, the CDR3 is TGTGCCAGCAGTTGGGGACAGATGAACACTGAAGCTTCCTTT. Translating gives CASSWGQMNTEASF.

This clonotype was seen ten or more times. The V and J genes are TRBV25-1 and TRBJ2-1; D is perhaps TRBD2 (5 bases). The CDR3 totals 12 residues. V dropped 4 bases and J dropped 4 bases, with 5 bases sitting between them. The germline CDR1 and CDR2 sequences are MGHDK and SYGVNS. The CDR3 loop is CASSGTYNEQFF. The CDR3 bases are TGTGCCAGCAGTGGGACTTACAATGAGCAGTTCTTC.

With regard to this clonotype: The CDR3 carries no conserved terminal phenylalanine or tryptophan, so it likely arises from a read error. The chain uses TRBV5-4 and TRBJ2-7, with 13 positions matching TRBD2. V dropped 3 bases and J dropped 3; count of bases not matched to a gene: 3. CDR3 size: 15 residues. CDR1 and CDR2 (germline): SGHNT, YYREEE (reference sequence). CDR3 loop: CASSSGLAGYYEQYS. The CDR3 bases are TGTGCCAGCAGCTCGGGACTAGCGGGATACTACGAGCAGTACTCC.